The sequence of this T cell receptor (beta chain) was determined in a study of T cells of healthy individuals listed by TCRdb under 2018. Per the germline V gene, SGHDT is the CDR1 and YYEEEE is the CDR2. Taken from cysteine to phenylalanine, the CDR3 has 14 residues. CDR3 DNA is the only sequence kept; it has 42 bases, read in frame from the first base. The junction carries 17 bases between V and J, which are trimmed by 7 bases and 4 bases respectively. A remark on this clonotype: Its antigen is currently not known. The record has no base qualities; no much larger clone is one base away.

The library relied on 5' RACE. Sequenced on an Illumina MiSeq. The public reads were quality trimmed at Q25 with fastp and then assembled into clones with MiXCR by TCRdb, keeping productive beta chains. Rows merge per CDR3 protein into single entries with the most common DNA and genes. The sample includes around 53,000 distinct CDR3 sequences, with roughly 14% observed a single time. More than 15% of the sample comes from the top ten. This sequence uses TRBV5-6 and TRBJ1-1; no confident D gene assignment can be made. The TCR sequence derives from a human donor in good health. The nucleotide sequence reads TGTGCCAGCGGCGTGGGAGGCCGCGGCACTGAAGCTTTCTTT. Its translation is CASGVGGRGTEAFF.